These 23 T cell receptor beta chains were all obtained from the same sample, sequenced in a study of T cell responses to AZD1222 COVID-19 vaccine. Generated by immunoSEQ multiplex PCR, the TCRdb table keeps only in-frame clones and is missing some. The sample contains 95,000 to 110,000 clones, around 90% of which appear only once. The source was peripheral blood, collected on day 0 of AZD1222 vaccination. The receptors shown here come from an adult in good health.

The rearrangement uses TRBV5-1 and TRBJ2-1, with D possibly called TRBD1 or TRBD2 (6 bases each). Germline V gives CDR1 SGHRS, CDR2 YFSETQ. Trimming cost V 5 bases and J 1 base, with 10 bases left between them. CDR3 size: 14 residues. The CDR3 DNA is TGCGCCAGCAGAGGGGGGTGGTCCTACAATGAGCAGTTCTTC. Translating it yields CASRGGWSYNEQFF.

V gene TRBV7-2 combines with J gene TRBJ2-5; D not certain. This CDR3 contains 14 residues. The germline gives CDR1 SGHTA, CDR2 FQGNSA. V lost 1 base and J lost 0, with 6 bases in between. The CDR3 DNA sequence: TGTGCCAGCAGCTTAGACCGCAACCAAGAGACCCAGTACTTC. Translated: CASSLDRNQETQYF.

This clone has just one count. V gene TRBV19 combines with J gene TRBJ1-1; the D gene is possibly TRBD1 (5 bases). Germline V gene lookup returns CDR1 LNHDA and CDR2 SQIVND (reference sequence). Trimming stripped 6 bases from V and 0 bases from J, with 14 bases between. The CDR3 length is 15 residues. The CDR3 reads CASRRGDTLNTEAFF. CDR3 sequence (DNA): TGTGCCAGTAGGAGGGGCGATACCTTGAACACTGAAGCTTTCTTT.

The chain is built from TRBV5-1 and TRBJ2-3; D is possibly TRBD1 (6 bases). Germline CDR1 and CDR2: SGHRS and YFSETQ. V was pared by 0 bases and J by 0 bases, with 8 bases between. The CDR3 spans 15 residues. The CDR3 sequence is CASSLDRASTDTQYF. The CDR3 nucleotides read TGCGCCAGCAGCTTGGACAGGGCTAGCACAGATACGCAGTATTTT.

The chain is built from TRBV28 and TRBJ1-1; no reliable D call. CDR1 MDHEN and CDR2 SYDVKM come from the germline V gene. The length of the CDR3 is 13 residues. V gave up 1 base and J gave up 3 bases, with 6 bases separating them. CDR3 DNA sequence: TGTGCCAGCAGTTTATTGAGGGACACTGAAGCTTTCTTT. Its translation: CASSLLRDTEAFF.

V is TRBV21-1 and J is TRBJ2-1; the table calls TRBD2, which could not be checked here. TRBV21-1 is an annotated pseudogene. This CDR3 is 17 amino acids long. The CDR3 spells CASSGPKREGRSNEQFF. The CDR3 DNA is TGTGCCAGCAGCGGGCCAAAGCGGGAGGGCCGATCCAATGAGCAGTTCTTC.

The chain has TRBV28 and TRBJ1-5; maybe TRBD1 (5 bases). Germline V lookup: CDR1 MDHEN, CDR2 SYDVKM. The CDR3 runs to 15 residues. Trimming took 6 bases from V and 4 from J, leaving 16 bases between them. The CDR3 spells CASSPLAGSNQPQHF. The DNA for the CDR3 is TGTGCCAGCAGCCCACTCGCAGGGAGTAATCAGCCCCAGCATTTT.

The chain combines TRBV25-1 with TRBJ2-7; weak D call: TRBD2 (6 bases). CDR3 length: 13 amino acids. V was clipped by 3 bases and J by 6 bases, with 12 bases between them. CDR1 MGHDK and CDR2 SYGVNS come from the germline V gene. CDR3 protein: CASSERREAEQYF. The CDR3 nucleotides are TGTGCCAGCAGTGAGCGAAGGGAGGCCGAGCAGTACTTC.

This clone has a handful of counts. The chain has TRBV28 and TRBJ2-7; D tentatively reads TRBD1 or TRBD2 (6 bases each). V lost 5 bases and J lost 2, with 16 bases in between. The germline V gene has CDR1 MDHEN and CDR2 SYDVKM. The CDR3 runs to 15 residues. The CDR3 nucleotides read TGTGCCAGCAGTAAAGGTGGCGGGACACCCTACGAGCAGTACTTC. Amino acids: CASSKGGGTPYEQYF.

The chain has TRBV27 and TRBJ2-7, with TRBD1 matching 7 bases. The CDR3 runs 13 residues. CDR1 and CDR2 from the germline V gene are MNHEY and SMNVEV (reference sequence). V trimming: 6 bases; J trimming: 3 bases; junction bases outside the gene matches: 5. The chain's CDR3 is CASSLTGIYEQYF. The CDR3 DNA reads as TGTGCCAGCAGCCTGACAGGGATCTACGAGCAGTACTTC.

The chain has TRBV5-1 and TRBJ1-6; TRBD1 might be the D (6 bases). The CDR3 has 16 residues. The germline V gene has CDR1 SGHRS and CDR2 YFSETQ. Deletions cut 7 bases from V and 6 bases from J, with 20 bases between. The CDR3 loop reads CASGAGAGVVNSPLHF. The CDR3 DNA reads TGCGCCAGCGGGGCCGGGGCAGGGGTAGTTAATTCACCCCTCCACTTT.

The genes are TRBV21-1 and TRBJ2-7; the D segment call TRBD1 is taken from the table without a DNA check. TRBV21-1 is a pseudogene locus. The CDR3 runs 17 residues. In DNA, the CDR3 is TGTGCCAGCAGCAACGGACAGGGTAATCCCGACTCCTACGAGCAGTACTTC. Protein product: CASSNGQGNPDSYEQYF.

The chain recombines TRBV6-6 with TRBJ2-2; TRBD2 aligns across 12 bases. The CDR3 covers 15 residues. V lost 7 bases and J lost 6; bases outside the gene matches: 6. CDR1 MNHNY and CDR2 SVGAGI come from the germline V gene (reference sequence). The CDR3 spells CASTETSGSAGELFF. The CDR3 nucleotides read TGTGCCAGCACCGAGACTAGCGGGAGCGCCGGGGAGCTGTTTTTT.

V and J are TRBV6-5 and TRBJ1-2; D is undetermined. The CDR3 runs 13 residues. The ends were cut back, 6 bases at V and 7 bases at J, with 15 bases in the middle. Germline CDR1 reads MNHEY; CDR2 reads SVGAGI. The CDR3 DNA sequence: TGTGCCAGCAGAACGAGTTCTGAGGGTGGCTACACCTTC. Protein sequence: CASRTSSEGGYTF.

This clone appeared a single time. This rearrangement joins TRBV19 to TRBJ2-1; TRBD1 agrees at 12 bases. The CDR3 runs to 15 residues. The V gene end was trimmed by 5 bases and the J gene end by 14 bases; junction bases not matched to a gene: 13. CDR1 is LNHDA, CDR2 SQIVND, per germline (reference sequence). The chain's CDR3 is CASSSAPGQGAKEFF. In DNA form, the CDR3 reads TGTGCCAGTAGTTCTGCGCCGGGACAGGGGGCTAAAGAGTTCTTC.

The chain combines TRBV5-6 with TRBJ1-2; D not resolved. Germline loops: CDR1 SGHDT, CDR2 YYEEEE. The CDR3 runs 13 residues. The V end lost 2 bases, the J end lost 5 bases, and 10 bases lay between the germline ends. The CDR3 loop reads CASSLRTWYGYTF. The DNA of the CDR3 is TGTGCCAGCAGCTTACGGACCTGGTATGGCTACACCTTC.

This clone came up once. The genes are TRBV28 and TRBJ1-6; 7 bases match TRBD1. Germline V gene sequence: CDR1 MDHEN, CDR2 SYDVKM. This CDR3 has 16 amino acids. Germline trimming cut 6 bases from V and 1 base from J; bases unmatched to any gene: 6. In nucleotides, the CDR3 is TGTGCCAGCAGCCTAAACAGGGGATCCTATAATTCACCCCTCCACTTT. This translates into CASSLNRGSYNSPLHF.

This sequence joins TRBV5-5 and TRBJ1-2; D may be TRBD1 (6 bases). The V gene lost 0 bases and the J gene lost 6 bases, with 6 bases spanning the gap. The CDR3 loop spans 12 amino acids. The germline CDR1 and CDR2 sequences are SGHKS and YYEKEE (reference sequence). CDR3 protein: CASSLDRDGYTF. CDR3 nucleotide sequence: TGTGCCAGCAGCTTGGACAGGGATGGCTACACCTTC. Complete variable domain (other parts from reference TRBV5-5 and TRBJ1-2): DAGVTQSPTHLIKTRGQQVTLRCSPISGHKSVSWYQQVLGQGPQFIFQYYEKEERGRGNFPDRFSARQFPNYSSELNVNALLLGDSALYLCASSLDRDGYTFGSGTRLTVV.

The J gene is TRBJ1-2, the V gene TRBV7-2; a possible D gene is TRBD1 (5 bases). This CDR3 comprises 16 residues. Trimming cost V 1 base and J 8 bases, with 20 bases left between them. Germline CDR1 reads SGHTA; CDR2 reads FQGNSA. The CDR3 DNA follows: TGTGCCAGCAGCTTAGTAGTGGTTCAGGGTAATCGAGGCTACACCTTC. This gives the protein CASSLVVVQGNRGYTF. Filled out from reference TRBV7-2 and TRBJ1-2, the complete variable domain reads GAGVSQSPSNKVTEKGKDVELRCDPISGHTALYWYRQSLGQGLEFLIYFQGNSAPDKSGLPSDRFSAERTGGSVSTLTIQRTQQEDSAVYLCASSLVVVQGNRGYTFGSGTRLTVV.

This clone was seen only a few times. The V gene is TRBV7-2, the J gene TRBJ2-4; the D is unclear. CDR3 length: 14 amino acids. From germline, CDR1 is SGHTA and CDR2 FQGNSA. V lost 5 bases and J 0 bases, leaving 8 bases between the germline ends. The CDR3 nucleotides read TGTGCCAGCAGCCCGTGGGGAGCCAAAAACATTCAGTACTTC. It codes for CASSPWGAKNIQYF.

The chain employs TRBV5-1 and TRBJ2-3; no firm D call. V lost 3 bases to trimming and J lost 0 bases, with 11 bases between them. The CDR3 is 15 residues long. The germline V gene encodes CDR1 SGHRS and CDR2 YFSETQ. CDR3 amino acids: CASSSTPDSTDTQYF. The CDR3, as DNA: TGCGCCAGCAGCTCGACCCCGGACAGCACAGATACGCAGTATTTT.

The gene calls are TRBV28 and TRBJ1-1; maybe TRBD1 (6 bases). V was pared by 5 bases and J by 0 bases, with 10 bases between. The germline V gene encodes CDR1 MDHEN and CDR2 SYDVKM. The CDR3 sequence is 14 residues long. Here the CDR3 reads CASSAGTMNTEAFF. The CDR3 DNA follows: TGTGCCAGCAGTGCTGGGACAATGAACACTGAAGCTTTCTTT.

The chain combines TRBV27 with TRBJ1-2, with D perhaps TRBD1 (6 bases). CDR1 and CDR2 (germline): MNHEY, SMNVEV (reference sequence). The CDR3 is 13 residues long. The V end was cut by 3 bases, the J end by 4 bases, with 9 bases between. CDR3 in amino acids: CASSFTGTYGYTF. As DNA, the CDR3 is TGTGCCAGCAGTTTTACAGGGACCTATGGCTACACCTTC.